Following are 27 T cell receptor beta chains from one sample sequenced in a study of blood T cell repertoires in COVID-19. Repertoires were generated with immunoSEQ multiplex PCR, while TCRdb's copy carries only in-frame clones and drops some. The sample holds some 120,000 clones, over 65% seen once. Sequenced: peripheral blood. Receptor source: a human donor with acute or convalescent COVID-19. The donor label of this sample is uncertain.

Here the CDR3 reads CASSLYGRANTEAFF. The CDR3 nucleotides are TGTGCCAGCAGCTTGTACGGGAGGGCGAACACTGAAGCTTTCTTT. V gene TRBV5-6 combines with J gene TRBJ1-1; the D is unclear. CDR1 is SGHDT and CDR2 is YYEEEE in the germline V gene. The CDR3 is made up of 15 amino acids. Trimming took 1 base from V and 1 from J, leaving 11 bases between them.

The V call is TRBV6-5, the J call TRBJ2-5; 8 nucleotides match TRBD1. This CDR3 is built from 13 residues. The V and J ends lost 6 bases and 4 bases, in that order; junction bases with no gene match: 4. Germline CDR1 and CDR2: MNHEY and SVGAGI. CDR3 region: CASRRTGRETQYF. The CDR3, as DNA: TGTGCCAGCAGAAGGACAGGGAGAGAGACCCAGTACTTC.

V usage is TRBV7-9 and J usage is TRBJ1-2, with a tentative D call TRBD1 (6 bases). V was trimmed by 7 bases and J by 4 bases, leaving 13 bases between them. The germline CDR1 and CDR2 sequences are SEHNR and FQNEAQ (reference sequence). This CDR3 is built from 13 residues. The DNA of the CDR3 is TGTGCCAGCACCGGGGGGGCGCGCTATGGCTACACCTTC. This sequence encodes CASTGGARYGYTF.

The chain has TRBV24-1 and TRBJ1-1; 8 nucleotides match TRBD1. The length of the CDR3 is 15 residues. The V and J ends lost 7 bases and 1 base, in that order; junction bases with no gene match: 7. CDR1 is KGHDR and CDR2 is SFDVKD in the germline V gene. The CDR3 protein is CATRETGAKNTEAFF. DNA of the CDR3: TGTGCCACCAGGGAGACAGGGGCGAAGAACACTGAAGCTTTCTTT.

The V gene is TRBV5-6, the J gene TRBJ1-4, with 7 bases lining up with TRBD1. Germline assignment: CDR1 SGHDT and CDR2 YYEEEE. The CDR3 has 14 residues. V shed 4 bases, J shed 7 bases, and the junction held 7 bases outside the gene matches. The CDR3 reads CASSPQGIGEKLFF. The CDR3 nucleotides are TGTGCCAGCAGCCCACAGGGGATAGGTGAAAAACTGTTTTTT.

This chain uses TRBV19 with TRBJ1-3, with D perhaps matching TRBD1 (5 bases). The CDR3 sequence is 15 residues long. V lost 5 bases and J 0 bases, leaving 11 bases between the germline ends. CDR1 and CDR2 (germline): LNHDA, SQIVND (reference sequence). CDR3 loop: CASSHYRPSGNTIYF. CDR3 DNA: TGTGCCAGTAGTCATTACAGGCCCTCTGGAAACACCATATATTTT.

This sequence joins TRBV7-9 and TRBJ2-1; 9 bases align to TRBD1. Trimming removed 3 bases from V and 3 bases from J; junction bases left unmatched: 6. CDR3 length equals 16 residues. The germline CDR1 and CDR2 sequences are SEHNR and FQNEAQ (reference sequence). The chain's CDR3 is CASSFLTGGYYNEQFF. CDR3 bases: TGTGCCAGCAGCTTTCTCACAGGGGGCTACTACAATGAGCAGTTCTTC.

The chain recombines TRBV20-1 with TRBJ1-1; TRBD1 matches at 7 bases. The CDR3 runs 15 residues. Germline values: CDR1 DFQATT, CDR2 SNEGSKA (reference sequence). V lost 3 bases to trimming and J lost 4 bases; unmatched junction nucleotides: 11. The CDR3 loop is CSASGDRTLGTEAFF. DNA of the CDR3: TGCAGTGCTAGTGGGGACAGAACCCTGGGCACTGAAGCTTTCTTT.

This clone was recorded only once. The CDR3: CASSYVAGANSPLHF. As DNA, the CDR3 is TGTGCCAGCAGCTACGTCGCAGGGGCTAATTCACCCCTCCACTTT. This chain uses TRBV2 with TRBJ1-6, with D perhaps matching TRBD1 (6 bases). Germline loops: CDR1 SNHLY, CDR2 FYNNEI. CDR3 length: 15 residues. Trimming pared 6 bases from V and 6 bases from J, leaving 15 bases between.

The chain joins TRBV2 to TRBJ2-3; D is uncertain. Germline V gene sequence: CDR1 SNHLY, CDR2 FYNNEI. With 6 bases removed from V and 0 bases from J, the gap between germline ends came to 16 bases. CDR3 length equals 16 residues. Here the CDR3 reads CASRGLVVSSTDTQYF. The CDR3 DNA reads TGTGCCAGCAGGGGCCTGGTAGTCTCTAGCACAGATACGCAGTATTTT. Combining the CDR3 with reference TRBV2 and TRBJ2-3 gives the whole variable domain EPEVTQTPSHQVTQMGQEVILRCVPISNHLYFYWYRQILGQKVEFLVSFYNNEISEKSEIFDDQFSVERPDGSNFTLKIRSTKLEDSAMYFCASRGLVVSSTDTQYFGPGTRLTVL.

Worth noting for this clone: Other DNA sequences within the sample encode an identical CDR3. The chain uses TRBV29-1 and TRBJ1-5; D possibly corresponds to TRBD1 (6 bases). Germline V gene data show CDR1 as SQVTM and CDR2 as ANQGSEA. Trimming shortened V by 6 bases and J by 4 bases, and 10 bases separated the two germline ends. The CDR3 consists of 12 residues. The CDR3 reads CSVGQSNQPQHF. The CDR3 coding sequence is TGCAGCGTAGGACAGTCTAATCAGCCCCAGCATTTT.

This clone was seen more than once but under ten times. The V call is TRBV5-1, the J call TRBJ2-5; 10 bases line up with TRBD1. CDR3 size: 17 residues. CDR1 is SGHRS and CDR2 is YFSETQ in the germline V gene. V lost 6 bases, J lost 4 bases, and 15 bases stayed unmatched. CDR3 sequence (DNA): TGCGCCAGCACCCAACTAGTTGGGACAGGGGATAGAGAGACCCAGTACTTC. Translating it yields CASTQLVGTGDRETQYF.

Concerning this clone: Compared with germline, one end of the junction differs, possibly owing to a read error. This CDR3 is CASSRDYRNIGELFF. CDR3 DNA: TGTGCCAGCAGTCGGGACTATCGAAACATCGGGGAGCTGTTTTTT. The genes are TRBV6-5 and TRBJ2-2; 7 nucleotides line up with TRBD2. In germline, CDR1 is MNHEY, CDR2 SVGAGI. The CDR3 has 15 amino acids.

On this clone itself: This specimen includes other DNA sequences encoding the same CDR3. The chain joins TRBV29-1 to TRBJ2-5; 10 bases are shared with TRBD2. This CDR3 spans 13 amino acids. The V segment lost 6 bases and the J segment 4 bases; nucleotides outside the gene matches: 5. Germline assignment: CDR1 SQVTM and CDR2 ANQGSEA. The CDR3 DNA is TGCAGCGTAGCGGGGGGGCCGGGAGAGACCCAGTACTTC. Amino acids: CSVAGGPGETQYF.

The chain has TRBV28 and TRBJ2-6, with TRBD1 matching over 9 bases. The CDR3 totals 20 residues. Germline V lookup: CDR1 MDHEN, CDR2 SYDVKM. V lost 5 bases to trimming and J lost 1 base; unmatched junction nucleotides: 15. The CDR3 sequence is CASSVHPGQGMTSGANVLTF. The CDR3 coding sequence is TGTGCCAGCAGTGTCCACCCGGGACAGGGAATGACGTCTGGGGCCAACGTCCTGACTTTC.

The chain combines TRBV5-8 with TRBJ2-5; possible D gene TRBD1, 6 bases. The V end was cut by 8 bases, the J end by 3 bases, with 17 bases between. Germline values: CDR1 SGHTS, CDR2 YDEGEE. CDR3 length: 14 residues. For the CDR3, the DNA is TGTGCCAGGGGAACAGGGACGAGCAAAGAGACCCAGTACTTC. It is translated as CARGTGTSKETQYF. Together with reference TRBV5-8 and TRBJ2-5, the CDR3 gives the full variable domain: EAGVTQSPTHLIKTRGQQATLRCSPISGHTSVYWYQQALGLGLQFLLWYDEGEERNRGNFPPRFSGRQFPNYSSELNVNALELEDSALYLCARGTGTSKETQYFGPGTRLLVL.

The chain's CDR3 is CASRLQGAYEQYV. CDR3 in DNA: TGTGCCAGTAGGCTACAGGGGGCCTACGAGCAGTACGTC. J is TRBJ2-7 and V is TRBV2, with 8 bases that match TRBD1. The germline V gene has CDR1 SNHLY and CDR2 FYNNEI. Trimming at V came to 9 bases and at J to 2 bases, leaving 6 bases not matched to a gene. This CDR3 is built from 13 residues.

In this sample, this clone turned up a few times. The chain carries TRBV6-6 and TRBJ1-5; D perhaps matches TRBD1 (6 bases). V dropped 6 bases and J dropped 0 bases, with 12 bases sitting between them. CDR1 and CDR2 from the germline V gene are MNHNY and SVGAGI (reference sequence). CDR3 length: 15 residues. The CDR3 here is CASRLDRFSNQPQHF. CDR3 in DNA: TGTGCCAGCAGACTAGACAGGTTTAGCAATCAGCCCCAGCATTTT.

The chain has TRBV9 and TRBJ2-3, with TRBD2 identical over 11 bases. V lost 6 bases and J lost 2; bases outside the gene matches: 11. This CDR3 is built from 17 residues. The germline V gene encodes CDR1 SGDLS and CDR2 YYNGEE. In DNA form, the CDR3 reads TGTGCCAGCACCTCGACTAGCGGGACCCTTAACACAGATACGCAGTATTTT. Translating gives CASTSTSGTLNTDTQYF.

This clone was counted a few times. V usage is TRBV5-1 and J usage is TRBJ2-7; D is perhaps TRBD2 (5 bases). CDR3 length equals 13 residues. The V end was cut by 0 bases, the J end by 2 bases, with 6 bases between. Germline assignment: CDR1 SGHRS and CDR2 YFSETQ. CDR3 DNA sequence: TGCGCCAGCAGCTTGGGAGCGGCCTACGAGCAGTACGTC. Amino acid sequence: CASSLGAAYEQYV.

The V gene is TRBV18, the J gene TRBJ1-3; perhaps TRBD1 as D (5 bases). Trimming shortened V by 0 bases and J by 0 bases, and 15 bases separated the two germline ends. This CDR3 is 18 amino acids long. Germline CDR1 and CDR2: KGHSH and LQKENI. The CDR3: CASSPPGLQGFSGNTIYF. The CDR3 DNA sequence: TGTGCCAGCTCACCACCAGGTCTCCAGGGATTCTCTGGAAACACCATATATTTT.

About this clone itself: At one end, the junction sequence differs from germline, possibly due to a read error. The chain has TRBV2 and TRBJ1-4, with TRBD1 identical over 9 bases. The CDR3 runs to 11 residues. From germline, CDR1 is SNHLY and CDR2 FYNNEI. The DNA for the CDR3 is TGTGCCAGCAGTGAGGACAGGGGACTGTTTTTC. It translates to CASSEDRGLFF.

V usage is TRBV2 and J usage is TRBJ1-5; a weak D match, TRBD1 (5 bases). Trimming removed 4 bases at V and 1 base at J, with 8 bases between. Germline lookup yields CDR1 SNHLY and CDR2 FYNNEI. This CDR3 region has 14 residues. Written as DNA, the CDR3 is TGTGCCAGCAGTGTAGGGGCGAGCAATCAGCCCCAGCATTTT. Translation: CASSVGASNQPQHF.

The chain links TRBV5-6 to TRBJ1-3; D gene uncertain. CDR3 length equals 15 residues. Germline-derived CDR1 and CDR2 are SGHDT and YYEEEE. Between the trimmed V and J ends, which lost 2 bases and 4 bases, there was a span of 13 bases. CDR3 DNA: TGTGCCAGCAGCTTTGTCGGAACAGAAGGAAACACCATATATTTT. The encoded protein is CASSFVGTEGNTIYF.

This clone was seen only a few times. The V gene is TRBV27, the J gene TRBJ1-5; 10 nucleotides match TRBD1. V dropped 6 bases and J dropped 0; count of bases not matched to a gene: 8. Germline V lookup: CDR1 MNHEY, CDR2 SMNVEV (reference sequence). This CDR3 region has 17 residues. The DNA of the CDR3 is TGTGCCAGCAGACGTGGGACAGGGGTGCTTAGCAATCAGCCCCAGCATTTT. Translation gives CASRRGTGVLSNQPQHF.

This sequence joins TRBV28 and TRBJ1-4; D is unclear. The CDR3 is 15 amino acids. Germline-derived CDR1 and CDR2 are MDHEN and SYDVKM. Trimming cost V 5 bases and J 3 bases, with 13 bases left between them. CDR3 region: CASSPTGFSNEKLFF. In DNA form, the CDR3 reads TGTGCCAGCAGTCCAACCGGTTTTTCTAATGAAAAACTGTTTTTT.

The chain links TRBV6-5 to TRBJ2-3, with D perhaps matching TRBD1 (5 bases). The CDR3 is 14 residues long. Germline CDR1 and CDR2: MNHEY and SVGAGI. V was pared by 9 bases and J by 0 bases, with 13 bases between. CDR3 sequence (DNA): TGTGCCAGTCGACAGCCTTCTAGCACAGATACGCAGTATTTT. The encoded protein is CASRQPSSTDTQYF.